A single sample is the source of the 4 T cell receptor beta chains below, sequenced in a study of T cell changes during pregnancy in multiple sclerosis. Sequencing used immunoSEQ multiplex PCR; TCRdb keeps in-frame clones, though not all of them. The data hold over 30,000 clones, with about nine tenths observed a single time. Sequences were derived from CD4+ T cells from peripheral blood mononuclear cells, sampled before pregnancy. These receptors came from a female donor with multiple sclerosis, enrolled in a pregnancy study.

CDR3 sequence (DNA): TGTGCCAGTAGTATAGTTACAGGGTTCAGCCAGCCCCAGCATTTT. Its protein is CASSIVTGFSQPQHF. The chain carries TRBV19 and TRBJ1-5; tentative D call: TRBD1 (6 bases). Trimming took off 1 base at V and 7 bases at J, with 14 bases between the two ends. CDR1 is LNHDA, CDR2 SQIVND, per germline (reference sequence). This CDR3 has 15 residues.

The genes are TRBV7-2 and TRBJ2-3; possibly TRBD1 for D (8 bases). The length of the CDR3 is 17 residues. CDR1 and CDR2 from the germline V gene are SGHTA and FQGNSA. The germline V and J ends were trimmed by 3 bases and 2 bases, with 18 bases remaining between them. Written as DNA, the CDR3 is TGTGCCAGCAGCTTCAGACAGGGGAGGGGATACACAGATACGCAGTATTTT. Amino acids: CASSFRQGRGYTDTQYF.

This sequence joins TRBV5-4 and TRBJ2-1, with 8 bases lining up with TRBD2. Germline assignment: CDR1 SGHNT and CDR2 YYREEE (reference sequence). This CDR3 has 15 residues. The V segment lost 3 bases and the J segment 4 bases; nucleotides outside the gene matches: 6. The CDR3 region has the DNA TGTGCCAGCAGCTCCCTCGGGGGGGGATACAATGAGCAGTTCTTC. It is translated as CASSSLGGGYNEQFF.

The CDR3 DNA reads as TGTGCCAGTAGTATATGGACAGGGGGCGTCCAAGAGACCCAGTACTTC. Translating it yields CASSIWTGGVQETQYF. The chain combines TRBV19 with TRBJ2-5, with 11 bases fitting TRBD1. Per the germline V gene, CDR1 is LNHDA and CDR2 is SQIVND (reference sequence). With 2 bases clipped from V and 1 base from J, the junction kept 3 bases outside the gene matches. The CDR3 covers 16 residues.